This TCR beta chain was recorded in a study of cytomegalovirus exposure and HLA in healthy donors. Healthy bone marrow donors supplied every sample. General study findings and limits: When analyzed later, a missense DCLRE1C variant was found to be linked to TCR beta V- and J-gene trimming. Most likely, a cluster of highly shared sequence variants arose as a sequencing artifact. Owing to their indistinguishability, certain V segments, notably TRBV6-2 and TRBV6-3, were excluded.

Use of 60 Vbeta and 13 Jbeta primers characterized the PCR. Measured with immunoSEQ multiplex PCR; TCRdb has only the in-frame clones, and not every one. The top ten clones hold 3% of a sample with roughly 120,000 clones, approximately 82% of them seen once. Trimming took off 5 bases at V and 4 bases at J, with 17 bases between the two ends. The CDR3 is 15 amino acids. Germline V lookup: CDR1 MNHNY, CDR2 SVGAGI (reference sequence). This clone was counted between two and nine times. Its antigen is undetermined. The sample was PBMCs. The chain combines TRBV6-6 with TRBJ1-1, with D possibly TRBD1 on 6 matching bases. The TCR was taken from a woman aged 18-29 years in good health and CMV-seropositive. The CDR3 DNA reads as TGTGCCAGCAGTCCAACTACAGGGCAGGGCACTGAAGCTTTCTTT. Translated: CASSPTTGQGTEAFF.